The 31 T cell receptor beta chains listed next were all sequenced from one sample in a study of PD-1 blockade in classical Hodgkin lymphoma. There was relapse after autologous stem cell transplantation in every patient, and there was variation in brentuximab vedotin exposure. Method: immunoSEQ multiplex PCR; TCRdb's copy keeps in-frame clones and lacks some. The sample lists about 21,000 clones, over 70% occurring once. The specimen comprised peripheral blood mononuclear cells (PBMCs), sampled at baseline. These receptors were obtained from a human donor with classical Hodgkin lymphoma.

The V gene is TRBV5-1, the J gene TRBJ2-3; the D call may be TRBD1 or TRBD2 (5 bases each). The CDR3 runs 15 residues. V was cut by 5 bases and J by 7 bases, with 20 bases left in between. Germline assignment: CDR1 SGHRS and CDR2 YFSETQ. For the CDR3, the DNA is TGCGCCAGCAGTGACTCACCGGGACGTAGTAATACGCAGTATTTT. As protein: CASSDSPGRSNTQYF.

This clone was seen a handful of times. The chain recombines TRBV9 with TRBJ1-6; D possibly corresponds to TRBD1 (5 bases). Germline loops: CDR1 SGDLS, CDR2 YYNGEE. The CDR3 is made up of 16 amino acids. V lost 0 bases, J lost 9 bases, and 16 bases lay in between. The CDR3 DNA reads TGTGCCAGCAGCGTAGCTGGGGCCGGAGGCGGTTCACCCCTCCACTTT. The encoded protein is CASSVAGAGGGSPLHF.

A remark on this clone: Other DNA sequences in the same sample also yield this CDR3. This chain links TRBV30 with TRBJ2-7; TRBD2 might be the D (5 bases). V lost 4 bases to trimming and J lost 5 bases, with 9 bases between them. Germline V gene sequence: CDR1 GTSNPN, CDR2 SVGIG (reference sequence). The CDR3 sequence is 11 residues long. CDR3 DNA: TGTGCCTGGACCGGGATAGACGAGCAGTACTTC. As protein: CAWTGIDEQYF.

This clone was recorded only once. The V call is TRBV5-5, the J call TRBJ2-1; D remains ambiguous. This CDR3 is 13 amino acids long. Germline V gene sequence: CDR1 SGHKS, CDR2 YYEKEE (reference sequence). Trimming removed 0 bases at V and 4 bases at J, with 5 bases between. The CDR3 reads CASSLGLYNEQFF. For the CDR3, the DNA is TGTGCCAGCAGCTTGGGACTTTACAATGAGCAGTTCTTC.

The genes are TRBV4-3 and TRBJ1-2; TRBD1 is a possible D gene (5 bases). The CDR3 runs 13 residues. V was trimmed by 4 bases and J by 7 bases, leaving 13 bases between them. Germline assignment: CDR1 LGHNA and CDR2 YSLEER. The CDR3 nucleotides are TGCGCCAGCAGCCCTACCGGGGCTGGTGGCTACACCTTC. Translating it yields CASSPTGAGGYTF.

The chain recombines TRBV7-2 with TRBJ2-2, with 9 bases matching TRBD1. CDR3 length: 14 residues. Germline loops: CDR1 SGHTA, CDR2 FQGNSA. The V and J ends lost 5 bases and 4 bases, in that order; junction bases with no gene match: 2. The CDR3 DNA sequence: TGTGCCAGCAGCCGGACAGGGGCCACCGGGGAGCTGTTTTTT. Its protein product is CASSRTGATGELFF.

The chain employs TRBV6-5 and TRBJ2-5; either TRBD1 or TRBD2 may supply D (5 bases each). Between the trimmed V and J ends, which lost 2 bases and 5 bases, there was a span of 18 bases. The CDR3 spans 16 residues. The germline gives CDR1 MNHEY, CDR2 SVGAGI. CDR3 DNA sequence: TGTGCCAGCAGTTACGGGTTCTCCGGAGAGGGGGAGACCCAGTACTTC. This codes for CASSYGFSGEGETQYF.

This clone appeared once. This chain joins TRBV5-5 and TRBJ2-5, with D tentatively TRBD2 (5 bases). Trimming left V 4 bases short and J 5 bases short, with 18 bases between. This CDR3 spans 15 amino acids. Germline lookup yields CDR1 SGHKS and CDR2 YYEKEE (reference sequence). Here the CDR3 reads CASSPAAGVVETQYF. The CDR3 DNA reads as TGTGCCAGCAGCCCCGCGGCCGGGGTAGTGGAGACCCAGTACTTC.

This chain links TRBV6-1 with TRBJ2-3; D gene ambiguous. V lost 2 bases to trimming and J lost 0 bases, with 9 bases between them. Germline V CDR1 and CDR2: MNHNS, SASEGT. The CDR3 extends over 15 amino acids. CDR3 region: CASSETSLSTDTQYF. CDR3 sequence (DNA): TGTGCCAGCAGTGAAACTTCCCTCAGCACAGATACGCAGTATTTT.

In this sample, this clone turned up a few times. The rearrangement links TRBV10-2 to TRBJ1-1; 7 positions match TRBD1. From germline, CDR1 is WSHSY and CDR2 SAAADI. The trim removed 10 bases at V and 8 bases at J, leaving 7 bases unmatched. This CDR3 comprises 11 residues. The chain's CDR3 is CATTGPREAFF. The CDR3 nucleotides are TGCGCCACGACAGGGCCGAGGGAAGCTTTCTTT.

This chain uses TRBV4-1 with TRBJ2-3, with no clear D. CDR3 length: 13 residues. Germline V gene data show CDR1 as MGHRA and CDR2 as YSYEKL. The V and J ends lost 4 bases and 2 bases respectively, with 7 bases between them. The CDR3 here is CASSLQVTDTQYF. The CDR3 DNA follows: TGCGCCAGCAGCCTTCAGGTCACAGATACGCAGTATTTT.

This chain uses TRBV7-2 with TRBJ2-7, with TRBD1 matching over 7 bases. Trimming took 0 bases from V and 3 from J; bases not matched to a gene: 2. The germline CDR1 and CDR2 sequences are SGHTA and FQGNSA. CDR3 length: 14 amino acids. CDR3 nucleotide sequence: TGTGCCAGCAGCTTAGCGCACAGGGGCTACGAGCAGTACTTC. This gives the protein CASSLAHRGYEQYF.

Here the CDR3 DNA reads TGTGCCAGTAGTACACGAAGGGACAGGGTGCCATATGAGCAGTTCTTC. Translation gives CASSTRRDRVPYEQFF. This chain connects TRBV19 to TRBJ2-1, with 9 bases aligning to TRBD1. The J segment lost 8 bases and the V segment lost 4 bases, leaving 12 bases of the junction unmatched. The CDR3 loop spans 16 amino acids. Germline assignment: CDR1 LNHDA and CDR2 SQIVND (reference sequence).

The chain joins TRBV15 to TRBJ1-1; weak D call: TRBD1 (5 bases). From germline, CDR1 is LNHNV and CDR2 YYDKDF (reference sequence). The CDR3 length is 12 residues. Trimming removed 5 bases at V and 3 bases at J, with 7 bases between. The CDR3 DNA reads TGTGCCACCAGCCAGGGTTACACTGAAGCTTTCTTT. Its translation is CATSQGYTEAFF.

V gene TRBV7-9 combines with J gene TRBJ1-3, with 9 nucleotides matching TRBD1. V shed 5 bases and J 0 bases; nucleotides not matched to a gene: 8. Germline values: CDR1 SEHNR, CDR2 FQNEAQ (reference sequence). This CDR3 is built from 17 residues. This CDR3 reads CASSPQGQGSSGNTIYF. CDR3 DNA: TGTGCCAGCAGCCCACAGGGACAGGGCAGCTCTGGAAACACCATATATTTT.

This clone appeared once. V and J are TRBV30 and TRBJ1-5; D may be TRBD1 (5 bases). Germline V CDR1 and CDR2: GTSNPN, SVGIG (reference sequence). V lost 4 bases to trimming and J lost 6 bases, with 10 bases between them. This CDR3 spans 12 amino acids. CDR3 residues: CAWKGRGQPQHF. The DNA for the CDR3 is TGTGCCTGGAAGGGGAGAGGTCAGCCCCAGCATTTT.

DNA for the CDR3: TGTGCCTGGAGTGGGGGGGCAGGGGGCTTGAGCAATCAGCCCCAGCATTTT. This codes for CAWSGGAGGLSNQPQHF. The chain uses TRBV30 and TRBJ1-5, with 8 bases lining up with TRBD1. V gave up 1 base and J gave up 1 base; unmatched junction bases: 9. This CDR3 is 17 amino acids long. Germline CDR1 reads GTSNPN; CDR2 reads SVGIG (reference sequence).

The chain uses TRBV30 and TRBJ1-5; 7 bases are a match to TRBD1. CDR3 length equals 13 residues. V was pared by 5 bases and J by 6 bases, with 7 bases of the junction left unmatched. The germline V gene encodes CDR1 GTSNPN and CDR2 SVGIG (reference sequence). The CDR3 DNA follows: TGTGCCTGGGGGCCACAGGGGAGTCAGCCCCAGCATTTT. As protein: CAWGPQGSQPQHF. Using reference TRBV30 and TRBJ1-5 for the parts outside the CDR3, the full variable domain is SQTIHQWPATLVQPVGSPLSLECTVEGTSNPNLYWYRQAAGRGLQLLFYSVGIGQISSEVPQNLSASRPQDRQFILSSKKLLLSDSGFYLCAWGPQGSQPQHFGDGTRLSIL.

This chain connects TRBV5-5 to TRBJ1-6; D gene uncertain. The germline V gene encodes CDR1 SGHKS and CDR2 YYEKEE (reference sequence). There are 14 residues in the CDR3. V gave up 2 bases and J gave up 7 bases, with 10 bases separating them. For the CDR3, the DNA is TGTGCCAGCAGCTTCCGTGCGGGGAATTCACCCCTCCACTTT. Encoded protein: CASSFRAGNSPLHF.

This clone was picked up many times. The chain links TRBV11-2 to TRBJ2-5; TRBD2 matches at 10 bases. Germline CDR1 SGHAT, CDR2 FQNNGV. V shed 2 bases and J 4 bases; nucleotides not matched to a gene: 7. This CDR3 comprises 16 residues. The CDR3 sequence is CASSLRSSSGRETQYF. CDR3 bases: TGTGCCAGCAGCTTACGGTCCTCTAGCGGGAGAGAGACCCAGTACTTC. The complete variable domain, with remaining parts taken from reference TRBV11-2 and TRBJ2-5, reads EAGVAQSPRYKIIEKRQSVAFWCNPISGHATLYWYQQILGQGPKLLIQFQNNGVVDDSQLPKDRFSAERLKGVDSTLKIQPAKLEDSAVYLCASSLRSSSGRETQYFGPGTRLLVL.

Only one count was recorded for this clone. The rearrangement links TRBV9 to TRBJ2-1; D gene unclear. Trimming removed 0 bases at V and 2 bases at J, with 12 bases between. The germline V gene encodes CDR1 SGDLS and CDR2 YYNGEE. The CDR3 runs to 16 residues. The CDR3 nucleotides are TGTGCCAGCAGCGTAGCTCCGGCAGGAACCTACAATGAGCAGTTCTTC. This codes for CASSVAPAGTYNEQFF.

V gene TRBV7-9 combines with J gene TRBJ1-2; D is unclear. V shed 1 base and J shed 7 bases, with 13 bases lying between them. CDR3 length: 14 amino acids. CDR1 SEHNR and CDR2 FQNEAQ come from the germline V gene (reference sequence). Here the CDR3 DNA reads TGTGCCAGCAGCTTAGGACCCAAAGGGAGTGGCTACACCTTC. Translated: CASSLGPKGSGYTF.

The J gene is TRBJ1-5, the V gene TRBV7-9; D perhaps matches TRBD1 (5 bases). With 1 base removed from V and 0 bases from J, the gap between germline ends came to 7 bases. The germline V gene encodes CDR1 SEHNR and CDR2 FQNEAQ (reference sequence). The CDR3 contains 15 residues. This CDR3 reads CASSLGGNSNQPQHF. The CDR3 DNA sequence: TGTGCCAGCAGCTTAGGGGGGAATAGCAATCAGCCCCAGCATTTT.

This chain links TRBV27 with TRBJ2-3; D is uncertain. Germline V gives CDR1 MNHEY, CDR2 SMNVEV (reference sequence). The CDR3 runs to 16 residues. Trimming cost V 4 bases and J 1 base, with 15 bases left between them. CDR3 nucleotides: TGTGCCAGCAGTTCCCGGACGGGTACGCGCACAGATACGCAGTATTTT. Translated, it gives CASSSRTGTRTDTQYF.

V usage is TRBV5-6 and J usage is TRBJ2-2, with unresolved D. In germline, CDR1 is SGHDT, CDR2 YYEEEE. V lost 4 bases and J 1 base, leaving 5 bases between the germline ends. There are 13 residues in the CDR3. The CDR3 loop reads CASSHGNTGELFF. Written as DNA, the CDR3 is TGTGCCAGCAGCCACGGGAACACCGGGGAGCTGTTTTTT. Full variable domain (missing parts from reference TRBV5-6 and TRBJ2-2): DAGVTQSPTHLIKTRGQQVTLRCSPKSGHDTVSWYQQALGQGPQFIFQYYEEEERQRGNFPDRFSGHQFPNYSSELNVNALLLGDSALYLCASSHGNTGELFFGEGSRLTVL.

V and J are TRBV9 and TRBJ1-4, with TRBD1 matching over 7 bases. CDR3 size: 15 residues. V lost 0 bases to trimming and J lost 8 bases; unmatched junction nucleotides: 7. Germline values: CDR1 SGDLS, CDR2 YYNGEE. CDR3 nucleotide sequence: TGTGCCAGCAGCGTAGGTGCAGGGGGTTACGAAAAACTGTTTTTT. Its protein is CASSVGAGGYEKLFF.

This chain links TRBV6-5 with TRBJ2-7, with 11 bases fitting TRBD2. Looked up from germline, CDR1 is MNHEY and CDR2 is SVGAGI. The CDR3 spans 15 residues. Trimming removed 2 bases from V and 6 bases from J; junction bases left unmatched: 6. The CDR3 bases are TGTGCCAGCAGTTACGCTAGCGGGGGGTTCGTCGAGCAGTACTTC. Residues: CASSYASGGFVEQYF.

The chain joins TRBV5-5 to TRBJ1-5; weak D call: TRBD1 (5 bases). The V end lost 0 bases, the J end lost 0 bases, and 7 bases lay between the germline ends. CDR1 is SGHKS and CDR2 is YYEKEE in the germline V gene (reference sequence). The CDR3 is 15 residues long. The CDR3 DNA reads as TGTGCCAGCAGCTTGGCGGGGGATAGCAATCAGCCCCAGCATTTT. Amino acids: CASSLAGDSNQPQHF.

The V gene is TRBV6-1, the J gene TRBJ1-1, with TRBD1 matching over 10 bases. J lost 4 bases, V lost 6 bases, and 5 bases had no gene match. Germline-derived CDR1 and CDR2 are MNHNS and SASEGT. The CDR3 sequence is 14 residues long. CDR3 in amino acids: CASRPGQGGTEAFF. The CDR3, as DNA: TGTGCCAGCAGACCCGGACAGGGGGGCACTGAAGCTTTCTTT.

This chain connects TRBV21-1 to TRBJ2-2; TRBD1 is the table's D call, not checked against the DNA. TRBV21-1 is a pseudogene. The CDR3 is 15 amino acids. Here the CDR3 reads CASSKRTGDTGELFF. The CDR3 DNA reads TGTGCCAGCAGCAAACGGACAGGGGACACCGGGGAGCTGTTTTTT.

The chain combines TRBV15 with TRBJ2-5; 9 bases line up with TRBD2. With 4 bases clipped from V and 1 base from J, the junction kept 10 bases outside the gene matches. The germline V gene encodes CDR1 LNHNV and CDR2 YYDKDF (reference sequence). There are 17 residues in the CDR3. The DNA for the CDR3 is TGTGCCACCAGCACCCGCGGGAGGGGGGCTCTCCAAGAGACCCAGTACTTC. Encoded protein: CATSTRGRGALQETQYF.